This T cell receptor beta chain was obtained from a study of blood T cell repertoires in COVID-19 (TCRdb year 2020). Turning to the overall study: Samples from collaborators originated in the United States, Italy and Spain and spanned both the acute and convalescent phases of COVID-19. The prospective study material was composed of cDNA or gDNA derived from T cells, B-cell-depleted T cells, or PBMCs. Deeply sampled blood TCRbeta repertoires from subjects exposed to, actively infected with, or recovered from COVID-19 were included in the dataset. The repertoires were released in a freely available public database meant as a resource for research on the immune response to SARS-CoV-2. Samples came from the ongoing ImmuneRACE study (first 160 participants) plus 1,254 subjects from 6 global collaborators. A de-identified subject ID, COVID-19 status, age in years and sex were almost always included in the sample metadata. HLA class I and class II types, where available, came from metadata supplied by the sample provider rather than from assay-based typing. General conclusions and limits of the study: How much clinical and demographic metadata was included differed by source and by participant, and the metadata was provided uncurated.

The immunoSEQ Assay, a bias-controlled multiplex PCR, was used to amplify TCRbeta CDR3 regions from genomic DNA. Under the source paper's analysis protocol: The number of nucleated cells in each sample was estimated by amplification of reference gene primers within the assay. Sequence reads were collapsed and filtered to measure the absolute abundance of every unique TCRbeta CDR3 rearrangement. For each sample, productive Simpson clonality was calculated as the square root of Simpson's diversity index across productive rearrangements. This immuneACCESS table, as held by TCRdb, lists in-frame sequences with V and J called but not all clones. Of the missing ones, under half trace to an unresolved V gene in checked studies; the others have no known cause. V, J and clone size derive from that table, while D and trimming were established from the DNA sequence. The sample table holds a few hundred thousand clones, of which more than 70% were seen once. About 12% of the sample belongs to the ten largest clones.

For this chain, trimming is 0 bases at the V end and 7 bases at the J end, and the number of junction bases without a gene match is 8. Per the germline V gene, SGDLS is the CDR1 and YYNGEE is the CDR2. CDR3 length: 15 amino acids, cysteine to phenylalanine. Left in the record is the CDR3 DNA by itself, 45 bases read in frame from the first base. Collaborating institutions collected whole blood in K2EDTA tubes following their own protocols. Collaborator samples were shipped for TCRbeta analysis as frozen whole blood, isolated PBMCs, or DNA extracted from either sample type. As to this clone: The clone's antigen remains unknown. Per-base quality was not reported, and no clone a single base away is much larger than it.

The TCR originated in a man older than 75 with acute or convalescent COVID-19. Sequencing was performed on peripheral blood. Rearrangement joined TRBV9 to TRBJ1-2; TRBD1 aligns with 8 central bases. The nucleotides read TGTGCCAGCAGCGTAGATTCCTCAGGGGGCGTTGGCTACACCTTC. The encoded protein is CASSVDSSGGVGYTF.